Listed below are T cell receptor beta chains from one sample, sequenced in a study of T cells after yellow fever vaccination. One entry per CDR3 protein results from TCRdb running MiXCR on the 5' RACE reads. Here the sample spans 450,000 to 550,000 distinct CDR3 sequences, approximately 21% being singletons. Sample: PBMCs, taken 15 days after the yellow fever booster vaccination. Receptors were obtained from a man aged 25 to 45 who received the YFV17D yellow fever vaccine. Both conserved end residues are part of each CDR3. Fields, in order: clone size, D gene, V gene, J gene, CDR3 DNA, CDR3 protein. A D gene is named only where the DNA matches it firmly. Clone sizes are given selectively: once, few, many, or a class where the clone is expanded.

>.|TRBD2|TRBV9|TRBJ2-7
TGTGCCAGCAGCCCCGGACTAGTGTCATCCTACGAGCAGTACTTC
CASSPGLVSSYEQYF
>many|.|TRBV3-1|TRBJ1-5
TGTGCCAGCAGCCACGGGGACGGAGGTCAGCCCCAGCATTTT
CASSHGDGGQPQHF
>.|TRBD2|TRBV5-1|TRBJ2-7
TGCGCCAGCAGCACCGGACAATCTTCTAGCGGCCCCTACGAGCAGTACTTC
CASSTGQSSSGPYEQYF
>.|.|TRBV20-1|TRBJ2-7
TGCAGTGCTCACAAGGACTCCCTCTCCTACGAGCAGTACTTC
CSAHKDSLSYEQYF
>few|.|TRBV10-3|TRBJ2-5
TGTGCCACCGGGGACACCCAAGAGACCCAGTACTTC
CATGDTQETQYF
>.|TRBD2|TRBV3-1|TRBJ2-3
TGTGCCTGCAGCCTAGCCAGGGACCCGGGAGGAGATACGCAGTATTTT
CACSLARDPGGDTQYF
>.|.|TRBV6-5|TRBJ2-6
TGTGCCAGCAGGCGGACCCCATCCGGGGCCAACGTCCTGACTTTC
CASRRTPSGANVLTF
>.|.|TRBV15|TRBJ2-3
TGTGCCACCAGCAGAGAGCTCAGGGTGAGGACAGATACGCAGTATTTT
CATSRELRVRTDTQYF
>.|.|TRBV5-1|TRBJ2-3
TGCGCCAGCAGCTTGGCGCCGGCCGGAGATCCAGATACGCAGTATTTT
CASSLAPAGDPDTQYF
>.|TRBD2|TRBV3-1|TRBJ2-1
TGTGCCAGCAGCCAAGGGGGACTAGCGGGATCGCATGAGCAGTTCTTC
CASSQGGLAGSHEQFF
>few|TRBD2|TRBV12-3/TRBV12-4|TRBJ2-5
TGTGCCAGCAGTTCTCGGACTAGCGGGAGGGCCCGTGAGACCCAGTACTTC
CASSSRTSGRARETQYF
>many|TRBD2|TRBV27|TRBJ2-5
TGTGCCAGCAGTTCGCCCCTCACTAGCGGGAGAAAGACCCAGTACTTC
CASSSPLTSGRKTQYF
>.|TRBD1|TRBV28|TRBJ2-1
TGTGCCAGCAGTTCGGGACAGGGAGTCTCCTACAATGAGCAGTTCTTC
CASSSGQGVSYNEQFF
>few|TRBD1|TRBV7-9|TRBJ2-7
TGTGCCAGCGGCTATCAGGGGGCATATGAGCAGTACTTC
CASGYQGAYEQYF
>few|.|TRBV29-1|TRBJ2-1
TGCAGCTCCAAAAGAGGGGGCAATGAGCAGTTCTTC
CSSKRGGNEQFF
>.|.|TRBV5-5|TRBJ2-5
TGTGCCAGCAGCTTGGAGGCCCTCCCTTCGGAGACCCAGTACTTC
CASSLEALPSETQYF
>few|.|TRBV7-2|TRBJ2-1
TGTGCCAGCAGCTCTCCGGGACGGACTTACAATGAGCAGTTCTTC
CASSSPGRTYNEQFF
>.|.|TRBV5-1|TRBJ1-1
TGCGCCAGCAGCTTGGCGGGGGCAGGGACTGAAGCTTTCTTT
CASSLAGAGTEAFF
>.|.|TRBV20-1|TRBJ2-3
TGCAGTGCTAGAAATGCTGGAAGGCGCACAGATACGCAGTATTTT
CSARNAGRRTDTQYF
>few|TRBD1|TRBV18|TRBJ2-1
TGTGCCAGCTCATCTGGACAGGGATACTACAATGAGCAGTTCTTC
CASSSGQGYYNEQFF
>many|.|TRBV18|TRBJ1-2
TGTGCCAGCTCACCACGGGGGGATGGCTACACCTTC
CASSPRGDGYTF
>few|TRBD2|TRBV7-2|TRBJ2-3
TGTGCCAGCAGCTCCCACCCGGGACTAGCGGGAGTGGGTACGCAGTATTTT
CASSSHPGLAGVGTQYF
>.|.|TRBV20-1|TRBJ2-2
TGCAGTGCTCCCCTCGTGAACACCGGGGAGCTGTTTTTT
CSAPLVNTGELFF
>.|.|TRBV9|TRBJ2-5
TGTGCCAGCAGCGCAGGGGCCGAGGAGACCCAGTACTTC
CASSAGAEETQYF
>.|.|TRBV7-9|TRBJ2-4
TGTGCCAGCAGCTTAGGTGGGGGCAACATTCAGTACTTC
CASSLGGGNIQYF
>.|TRBD1|TRBV30|TRBJ2-7
TGTGCCTGGGAGGCGGCCAGGGGGTTGTACGAGCAGTACTTC
CAWEAARGLYEQYF
>few|.|TRBV2|TRBJ2-3
TGTGCCAGCCACTCCGGGCCAGATACGCAGTATTTT
CASHSGPDTQYF
>.|TRBD2|TRBV29-1|TRBJ2-3
TGCAGCGTTGAAGATCGTGGGAGGGCCACAGATACGCAGTATTTT
CSVEDRGRATDTQYF
>few|.|TRBV7-8|TRBJ2-5
TGTGCCAGCAGCCCTCCGGAGGAGTGGGAGACCCAGTACTTC
CASSPPEEWETQYF
>few|TRBD2|TRBV4-3|TRBJ2-1
TGCGCCAGCAGCCTTAGGAAGGGTAGCGGGAGTACCTATGAGCAGTTCTTC
CASSLRKGSGSTYEQFF
>.|TRBD2|TRBV5-1|TRBJ2-5
TGCGCCAGCAGTAATAGCGGGGAAGAGACCCAGTCCTTC
CASSNSGEETQSF
>.|.|TRBV20-1|TRBJ2-7
TGCAGTGCTAGGGTAGGGGCACAGACCTACGAGCAGTACTTC
CSARVGAQTYEQYF
>.|.|TRBV25-1|TRBJ2-5
TGTGCCAGCAGTGAGCCGGGGCGGCGGGAGACCCAGTACTTC
CASSEPGRRETQYF
>.|TRBD1|TRBV19|TRBJ1-1
TGTGCCAGTAGTGCGTCAGGGGGCCTGAACACTGAAGCTTTCTTT
CASSASGGLNTEAFF
>few|.|TRBV9|TRBJ2-6
TGTGCCAGCAGCGTTACGGGCTCACTCCTTCCTCCAAACGTCCTGACTTTC
CASSVTGSLLPPNVLTF
>few|.|TRBV24-1|TRBJ2-5
TGTGCCACCAGTGACCCGGGACATCTCCCAGGGACCCAGTACTTC
CATSDPGHLPGTQYF
>few|.|TRBV10-3|TRBJ2-3
TGTGCCATCAGTGACCGACGGGAGGATACGCAGTATTTT
CAISDRREDTQYF
>.|TRBD2|TRBV15|TRBJ2-3
TGTGCCACCAGCAGAGGACTAGCGGGAGGGAGGAGAGATACGCAGTATTTT
CATSRGLAGGRRDTQYF
>.|.|TRBV20-1|TRBJ2-3
TGCAGTGCCCAAACCTGGATGTCGGGTGACACAGATACGCAGTATTTT
CSAQTWMSGDTDTQYF
>.|.|TRBV10-3|TRBJ2-1
TGTGCCATCAGTGAGGGGGGATCAAACTCCTACAATGAGCAGTTCTTC
CAISEGGSNSYNEQFF
>.|TRBD1|TRBV7-2|TRBJ1-6
TGTGCCAGCAGCTATATAGTGGGACAGCTTAATTCACCCCTCCACTTT
CASSYIVGQLNSPLHF
>.|TRBD1|TRBV18|TRBJ2-7
TGTGCCAGCTCTATTTCACCGGGACAGGGGACCTACGAGCAGTACTTC
CASSISPGQGTYEQYF
>.|.|TRBV4-3|TRBJ2-5
TGCGCCAGCAGCCAGAATAGCGGTCAGGAGACCCAGTACTTC
CASSQNSGQETQYF
>.|.|TRBV7-2|TRBJ1-5
TGTGCCAGCAGCCCGGGCCCCGGGCATCAGCCCCAGCATTTT
CASSPGPGHQPQHF
>few|TRBD2|TRBV4-1|TRBJ2-5
TGCGCCAGCAGCCAAGAGTTGCGGGAGGGCCATTTCACCCAGTACTTC
CASSQELREGHFTQYF
>.|.|TRBV11-1|TRBJ1-4
TGTGCCAGCAGCTTCCGGGAAGGGGGGGGACCGCGCGTACTGACTGAAAAACTGTTTTTT
CASSFREGGGPRVLTEKLFF
>few|TRBD2|TRBV10-3|TRBJ2-3
TGTGCCATCAGTTTTGGACTAGCGGGAGGGGCAGATACGCAGTATTTT
CAISFGLAGGADTQYF
>.|TRBD2|TRBV6-1|TRBJ2-2
TGTGCCAGCAGCCAGACTAGCGTGAGAAACACCGGGGAGCTGTTTTTT
CASSQTSVRNTGELFF